Following are 14 T cell receptor beta chains from one sample sequenced in a study of blood T cells in healthy people across ages. For the second PCR, which ran for about 6 to 11 cycles, a sample-barcoded 5' primer and a J-beta primer mix were used. MiXCR was run by TCRdb on the 5' RACE reads, yielding one entry per CDR3 protein. The profile shows 700,000 to 850,000 distinct CDR3 sequences, around 36% of them singletons. Sample: blood. Receptors were obtained from a man aged 18 to 30 in good health.

This clonotype came up a few times. The CDR3 nucleotides read TGCGCCAGCAGCTTGGATTCGGACAGGTCGCTGGGTTCACCCCTCCACTTT. Translation gives CASSLDSDRSLGSPLHF. This chain connects TRBV5-1 to TRBJ1-6, with TRBD1 matching 7 bases. The junction had 12 bases not matched to a gene; V was cut back by 0 bases and J by 9 bases. Germline CDR1 is SGHRS and CDR2 is YFSETQ. The length of the CDR3 is 17 residues.

The genes are TRBV20-1 and TRBJ1-4, with D possibly TRBD1 on 6 matching bases. Looked up from germline, CDR1 is DFQATT and CDR2 is SNEGSKA (reference sequence). V lost 0 bases and J 8 bases, leaving 13 bases between the germline ends. CDR3 size: 14 residues. For the CDR3, the DNA is TGCAGTGCTAGAGATGGGGCAGGGGAAGAAAAACTGTTTTTT. It codes for CSARDGAGEEKLFF.

This clonotype was seen more than once but under ten times. The chain uses TRBV12-3 or TRBV12-4 and TRBJ2-2, with TRBD1 as a possible D gene (6 bases). V lost 5 bases, J lost 0 bases, and 10 bases lay in between. This CDR3 is 15 amino acids long. The CDR3 is CASSPGATNTGELFF. CDR3 DNA: TGTGCCAGCAGTCCAGGGGCCACGAACACCGGGGAGCTGTTTTTT.

A word on this clonotype: One end of the junction does not line up with germline, which may come from a read error. The chain uses TRBV15 and TRBJ2-2; 9 nucleotides line up with TRBD2. The CDR3 loop spans 20 amino acids. Germline lookup yields CDR1 LNHNV and CDR2 YYDKDF (reference sequence). The CDR3 region has the DNA TGTGCCACCAGCAGAGTCCCCGGGACTAGCAGATATGTGGGCACCGGGGAACTGTTTTTT. This translates into CATSRVPGTSRYVGTGELFF.

This clonotype was detected only a few times. This chain connects TRBV7-2 to TRBJ1-2, with D unresolved. Germline V gives CDR1 SGHTA, CDR2 FQGNSA. This CDR3 is built from 14 residues. Trimming removed 0 bases at V and 5 bases at J, with 10 bases between. CDR3 residues: CASSLARGEYGYTF. The CDR3 DNA follows: TGTGCCAGCAGCTTAGCGCGCGGAGAGTATGGCTACACCTTC.

Concerning this clonotype itself: An end of the junction differs from the germline gene, which may be a read error. This sequence joins TRBV5-1 and TRBJ2-2; no definite D call. CDR3 length: 14 amino acids. Germline assignment: CDR1 SGHRS and CDR2 YFSETQ. CDR3 residues: CACSLDMGSGELFF. In DNA, the CDR3 is TGCGCCTGCAGCTTGGATATGGGCTCCGGGGAGCTGTTTTTT.

This clonotype was seen a handful of times. The V call is TRBV6-2 or TRBV6-3, the J call TRBJ1-1; TRBD1 agrees at 9 bases. V dropped 2 bases and J dropped 1; count of bases not matched to a gene: 5. Germline CDR1 MNHEY, CDR2 SVGEGT. This CDR3 comprises 16 residues. CDR3: CASSYQTGGSNTEAFF. CDR3 nucleotides: TGTGCCAGCAGTTACCAGACAGGGGGATCGAACACTGAAGCTTTCTTT.

This clonotype turned up a few times. The chain uses TRBV4-3 and TRBJ1-5, with TRBD1 matching over 7 bases. V shed 0 bases, J shed 6 bases, and the junction held 11 bases outside the gene matches. CDR1 is LGHNA and CDR2 is YSLEER in the germline V gene. CDR3 length: 17 amino acids. CDR3 in amino acids: CASSQDPHMTGTQPQHF. CDR3 sequence (DNA): TGCGCCAGCAGCCAAGACCCACATATGACAGGGACTCAGCCCCAGCATTTT.

V and J are TRBV6-2 or TRBV6-3 and TRBJ2-7, with 8 bases matching TRBD2. The J call may be incorrect, as the DNA end agrees better with TRBJ2-5. CDR3 length equals 15 residues. Germline CDR1 reads MNHEY; CDR2 reads SVGEGT. The CDR3 bases are TGTGCCAGCACCGACAAGACTAGCGCAAAGGAGACCCAGTACTTC. As protein: CASTDKTSAKETQYF.

Of note for this clonotype: A read error may be the cause here, since a much bigger clone is one base away. The chain recombines TRBV20-1 with TRBJ1-2; 9 bases agree with TRBD1. This CDR3 is 14 amino acids long. Germline CDR1 is DFQATT and CDR2 is SNEGSKA (reference sequence). The DNA for the CDR3 is TGCAATGCTAGAAACCCACAGGGGGCAGGTGGCTACACCTTC. Translation gives CNARNPQGAGGYTF.

The J gene is TRBJ2-2, the V gene TRBV5-1; a possible D gene is TRBD1 (6 bases). The V end was cut by 0 bases, the J end by 0 bases, with 12 bases between. The germline CDR1 and CDR2 sequences are SGHRS and YFSETQ. There are 17 residues in the CDR3. DNA of the CDR3: TGCGCCAGCAGCTTGGCCACAGGGCCCGCGAACACCGGGGAGCTGTTTTTT. Its protein is CASSLATGPANTGELFF.

The chain is built from TRBV28 and TRBJ1-4, with D uncertain. Germline CDR1 is MDHEN and CDR2 is SYDVKM. V shed 7 bases and J shed 7 bases, with 13 bases lying between them. The CDR3 loop spans 13 amino acids. Written as DNA, the CDR3 is TGTGCCAGCAAAACCCACGTTGTTGAAAAACTGTTTTTT. Its protein product is CASKTHVVEKLFF.

This clonotype came up a few times. This chain uses TRBV20-1 with TRBJ2-1; 7 positions match TRBD1. V was pared by 2 bases and J by 4 bases, with 5 bases of the junction left unmatched. The germline V gene has CDR1 DFQATT and CDR2 SNEGSKA (reference sequence). This CDR3 region has 14 residues. The CDR3 nucleotides are TGCAGTGCTAGATCGGGACAGAAATACAATGAGCAGTTCTTC. It yields the protein CSARSGQKYNEQFF.

This clonotype was seen a handful of times. Possible read error: a much larger clone is one base away. This sequence joins TRBV7-2 and TRBJ2-1; no reliable D call. This CDR3 comprises 14 residues. Germline values: CDR1 SGHTA, CDR2 FQGNSA. The CDR3 sequence: CASSVASEWNEQFF. CDR3 in DNA: TGTGCCAGCAGCGTAGCATCAGAGTGGAATGAGCAGTTCTTC.